The clone carrying this T cell receptor (beta chain) was recorded a few times. This record comes from a study of beta chain features in type 1 diabetes. Isolated RNA was reverse transcribed in full, so expressed TCRB transcripts were sequenced. Here immunoSEQ multiplex PCR was the method, and the copy in TCRdb shows in-frame clones only, minus some. The data contain 300,000 to 350,000 clones, around 15% of them singletons. V was pared by 4 bases and J by 6 bases, with 15 bases between. Germline values: CDR1 LGHNA, CDR2 YSLEER. CDR3 length equals 14 residues. The specimen was central memory CD4+ T cells from blood. This chain uses TRBV4-3 with TRBJ1-1; D is possibly TRBD1 (6 bases). This clonotype was sampled from a man aged 30-40 years in good health. The CDR3 spells CASSPQGSFSEAFF. DNA for the CDR3: TGCGCCAGCAGCCCGCAGGGGTCCTTCTCTGAAGCTTTCTTT.